Listed below are T cell receptor beta chains from one sample, sequenced in a study of T cell clones after liver transplantation. Assay: immunoSEQ multiplex PCR; the TCRdb copy retains only in-frame clones and omits some. The sample lists about 80,000 clones; over 80% were seen once. Source: CD4+ T cells from blood, taken approximately 3.5 years after liver transplant. Every receptor here comes from a human patient who received a liver transplant. Some T cells may be supplied by the graft donor. The CDR3 runs from the conserved cysteine through the conserved F or W. A D gene is named only where the DNA matches it firmly. Size values are once, few and many counts, or a class for expanded clones, and some rows have none.

clone_size,v_call,d_call,j_call,cdr3_nt,cdr3_aa
few,TRBV18,-,TRBJ1-4,TGTGCCAGCTCAACCTCCCGAGGATTAGGAAGTGAAAAACTGTTTTTT,CASSTSRGLGSEKLFF
-,TRBV27,-,TRBJ2-3,TGTGCCAGCAGTTTAAGGAGCACAGATACGCAGTATTTT,CASSLRSTDTQYF
-,TRBV27,-,TRBJ2-2,TGTGCCAGCAGTTTTGCGGGAAATACCGGGGAGCTGTTTTTT,CASSFAGNTGELFF
-,TRBV20-1,TRBD1,TRBJ2-3,TGCAGTGCTGCACAGGGGGATACGCAGTATTTT,CSAAQGDTQYF
few,TRBV14,TRBD1,TRBJ1-4,TGTGCCAGCAGCCAGCGACAGGGGGTTTTTGAAAAACTGTTTTTT,CASSQRQGVFEKLFF
-,TRBV30,-,TRBJ2-5,TGTGCCTGGAAGCTGAACCAAGAGACCCAGTACTTC,CAWKLNQETQYF
-,TRBV28,-,TRBJ2-1,TGTGCCAGTCTTAACCCGAGCTCCTACAATGAGCAGTTCTTC,CASLNPSSYNEQFF
-,TRBV28,TRBD2,TRBJ2-2,TGTGCCAGCAGCCTTCTTCTAGCGGGAGATAACACCGGGGAGCTGTTTTTT,CASSLLLAGDNTGELFF
-,TRBV18,-,TRBJ2-1,TGTGCCAGCTCACCCCCGGACAATGAGCAGTTCTTC,CASSPPDNEQFF
once,TRBV6-5,TRBD2,TRBJ2-5,TGTGCCAGCAGTTACCCGGGACTAGCGATTCAAGAGACCCAGTACTTC,CASSYPGLAIQETQYF
-,TRBV19,TRBD1,TRBJ1-2,TGTGCCAGTAAATCCCAACAGGGGCGTTATGGCTACACCTTC,CASKSQQGRYGYTF
few,TRBV7-2,-,TRBJ2-3,TGTGCCAGCAGCCCGGGCCCGGTTAGGGATACGCAGTATTTT,CASSPGPVRDTQYF
-,TRBV11-2,TRBD1,TRBJ1-1,TGTGCCAGCAGCCCGAGACAGGGCCTTGAAGCTTTCTTT,CASSPRQGLEAFF